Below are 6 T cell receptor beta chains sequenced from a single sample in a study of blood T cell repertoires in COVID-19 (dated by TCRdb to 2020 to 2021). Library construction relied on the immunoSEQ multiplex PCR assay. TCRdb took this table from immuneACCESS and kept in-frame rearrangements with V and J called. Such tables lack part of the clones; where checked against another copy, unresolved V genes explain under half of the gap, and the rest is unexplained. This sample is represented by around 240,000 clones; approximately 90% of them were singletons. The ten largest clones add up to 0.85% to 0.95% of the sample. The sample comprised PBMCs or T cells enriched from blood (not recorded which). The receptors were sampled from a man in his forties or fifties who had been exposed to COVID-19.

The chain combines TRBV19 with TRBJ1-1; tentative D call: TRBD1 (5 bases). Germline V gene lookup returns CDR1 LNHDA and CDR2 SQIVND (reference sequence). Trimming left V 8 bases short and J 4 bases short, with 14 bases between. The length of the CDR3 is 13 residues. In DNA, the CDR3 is TGTGCCAGTGGGGCTGGGTGGATCACTGAAGCTTTCTTT. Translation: CASGAGWITEAFF.

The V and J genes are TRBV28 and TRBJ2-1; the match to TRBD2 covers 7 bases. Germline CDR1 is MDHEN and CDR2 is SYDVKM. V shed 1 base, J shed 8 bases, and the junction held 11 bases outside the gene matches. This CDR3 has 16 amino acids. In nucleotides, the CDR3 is TGTGCCAGCAGTTTATCGCGGGAGACCACCTCGGATGAGCAGTTCTTC. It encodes CASSLSRETTSDEQFF.

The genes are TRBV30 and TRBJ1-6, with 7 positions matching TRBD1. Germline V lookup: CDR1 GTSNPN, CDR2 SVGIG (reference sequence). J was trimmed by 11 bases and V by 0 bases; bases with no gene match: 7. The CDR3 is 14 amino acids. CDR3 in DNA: TGTGCCTGGAGTGTGAGAGGGGGCGCGGCACCCCTCCACTTT. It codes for CAWSVRGGAAPLHF.

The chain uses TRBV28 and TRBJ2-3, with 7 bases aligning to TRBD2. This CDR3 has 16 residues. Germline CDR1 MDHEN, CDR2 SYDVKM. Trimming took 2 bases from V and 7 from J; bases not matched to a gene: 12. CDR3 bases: TGTGCCAGCAGTTTAGGTGGGGGAGGGCCTGCTTATACGCAGTATTTT. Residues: CASSLGGGGPAYTQYF.

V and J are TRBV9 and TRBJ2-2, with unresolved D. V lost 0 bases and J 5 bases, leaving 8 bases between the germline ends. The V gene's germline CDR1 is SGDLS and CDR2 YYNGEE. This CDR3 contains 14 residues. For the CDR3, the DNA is TGTGCCAGCAGCGTAGAGAGGCGGACCGGGGAGCTGTTTTTT. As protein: CASSVERRTGELFF.

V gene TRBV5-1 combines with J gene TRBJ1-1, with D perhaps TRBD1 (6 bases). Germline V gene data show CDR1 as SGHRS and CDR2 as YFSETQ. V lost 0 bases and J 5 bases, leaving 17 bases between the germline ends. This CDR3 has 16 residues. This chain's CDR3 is CASSLEGGGVGTEAFF. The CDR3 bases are TGCGCCAGCAGCTTGGAAGGGGGAGGGGTGGGGACTGAAGCTTTCTTT.